This TCR beta chain was identified during a study of cytomegalovirus exposure and HLA in healthy donors. The PCR employed 60 Vbeta primers together with 13 Jbeta primers. The method was immunoSEQ multiplex PCR; TCRdb's version includes in-frame clones alone and lacks a portion of them. The sample lists roughly 98,000 clones; approximately 74% were seen once. The CDR3 covers 18 residues. The germline V gene has CDR1 SGHRS and CDR2 YFSETQ. Losses at the gene ends were 4 bases for V and 3 bases for J; bases not matched to a gene: 18. Sample: PBMCs. The clonotype was recovered from a female donor in good health and CMV-seropositive. The chain combines TRBV5-1 with TRBJ2-7, with 8 bases matching TRBD1. This chain's CDR3 is CASSVLYGTGGSNYEQYF. The CDR3 bases are TGCGCCAGCAGCGTCCTCTACGGAACAGGGGGATCGAACTACGAGCAGTACTTC.